This T cell receptor beta chain is drawn from a study of spatial heterogeneity in lung cancer. Study outcomes and limitations: Expanded intratumoral alpha and beta TCR counts tracked tumor mutation counts.

This clonotype is medium-sized by share. Its specificity is not known. Every TCR cDNA molecule bore its own unique molecular identifier. Via MiXCR, TCRdb re-called the 5' RACE reads, giving one row per CDR3 protein. This table has approximately 4,100 distinct CDR3 sequences, 5% to 7% appearing once. Trimming took 0 bases from V and 3 from J, leaving 9 bases between them. Germline V lookup: CDR1 DFQATT, CDR2 SNEGSKA (reference sequence). The CDR3 has 14 amino acids. Time point in this sample: sample taken at primary tumor resection. The donors were about 72 patients with non-small cell lung cancer that was early-stage and untreated. Material for sequencing was whole RNA from tumor, nontumor lung or frozen PBMC, left unsorted.

The J gene is TRBJ1-5, the V gene TRBV20-1; D unclear. The receptor comes from a male donor with early-stage non-small cell lung cancer. The specimen comprised lung tumor tissue, sampled at surgery. The CDR3 region is CSARETRPNQPQHF. The CDR3 nucleotides read TGCAGTGCTAGAGAGACAAGACCCAATCAGCCCCAGCATTTT.